This T cell receptor beta chain was recorded in a study of shared clonotypes between healthy human individuals. Sequencing used immunoSEQ multiplex PCR; TCRdb keeps in-frame clones, though not all of them. Among some 1.5 million clones listed, about 98% were seen once. The V and J ends lost 3 bases and 3 bases, in that order; junction bases with no gene match: 4. CDR3 length equals 15 residues. Germline V gene sequence: CDR1 SGHAT, CDR2 FQDESV (reference sequence). The sample consisted of naive CD4+ T cells sorted from blood. Subset indicated: CD45RA+ positively selected. J is TRBJ2-7 and V is TRBV11-1; 11 nucleotides agree with TRBD2. The TCR originated in a man aged 25-40 years in good health. This CDR3 is CASSFELAGDYEQYF. The CDR3 DNA reads as TGTGCCAGCAGCTTCGAACTAGCGGGGGACTACGAGCAGTACTTC.